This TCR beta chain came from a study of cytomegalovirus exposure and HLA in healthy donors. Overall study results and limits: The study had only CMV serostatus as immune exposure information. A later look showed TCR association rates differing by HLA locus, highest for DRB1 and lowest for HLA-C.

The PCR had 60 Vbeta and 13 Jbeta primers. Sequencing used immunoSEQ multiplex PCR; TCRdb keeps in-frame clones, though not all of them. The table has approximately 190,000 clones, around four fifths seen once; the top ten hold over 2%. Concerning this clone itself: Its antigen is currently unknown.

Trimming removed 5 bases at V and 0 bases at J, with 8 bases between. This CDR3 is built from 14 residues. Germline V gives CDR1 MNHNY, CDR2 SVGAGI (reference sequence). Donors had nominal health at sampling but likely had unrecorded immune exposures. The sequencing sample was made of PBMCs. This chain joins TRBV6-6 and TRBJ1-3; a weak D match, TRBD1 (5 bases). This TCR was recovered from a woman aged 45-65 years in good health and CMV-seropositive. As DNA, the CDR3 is TGTGCCAGCAGTCCGGGGGGCTCTGGAAACACCATATATTTT. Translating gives CASSPGGSGNTIYF.